The 12 T cell receptor beta chains reported below all come from one sample, sequenced in a study of shared clonotypes between healthy human individuals. The method was immunoSEQ multiplex PCR; TCRdb's version includes in-frame clones alone and lacks a portion of them. Of 2.3 million or so clones listed, approximately 93% are singletons. Input material: naive CD4+ T cells from PBMCs. Subset described: CD45RA+ positively selected. Every receptor here comes from a man younger than 35 in good health. Some clones in this sample may be carry-over from other donors' samples.

The chain uses TRBV2 and TRBJ1-5; no clear D. CDR3 length: 14 amino acids. The germline CDR1 and CDR2 sequences are SNHLY and FYNNEI. V lost 4 bases and J lost 7, with 14 bases in between. Written as DNA, the CDR3 is TGTGCCAGCAGTGCGGTATCCCCCAGGCAGCCCCAGCATTTT. This sequence encodes CASSAVSPRQPQHF. The full variable domain, rest sourced from reference TRBV2 and TRBJ1-5, is EPEVTQTPSHQVTQMGQEVILRCVPISNHLYFYWYRQILGQKVEFLVSFYNNEISEKSEIFDDQFSVERPDGSNFTLKIRSTKLEDSAMYFCASSAVSPRQPQHFGDGTRLSIL.

The chain recombines TRBV7-2 with TRBJ2-6; 7 nucleotides match TRBD1. Germline V gene data show CDR1 as SGHTA and CDR2 as FQGNSA. The CDR3 runs 17 residues. The V gene end was trimmed by 5 bases and the J gene end by 0 bases; junction bases not matched to a gene: 7. The CDR3 bases are TGTGCCAGCAGCAACAGGGGACCGGGCTCTGGGGCCAACGTCCTGACTTTC. Translating it yields CASSNRGPGSGANVLTF.

Comments on this clone: Other DNA sequences in this specimen translate into the identical CDR3. This sequence joins TRBV11-3 and TRBJ2-1; D possibly corresponds to TRBD1 (7 bases). The germline V gene has CDR1 SGHNT and CDR2 YENEEA. The CDR3 runs to 15 residues. Trimming pared 5 bases from V and 0 bases from J, leaving 11 bases between. CDR3 nucleotide sequence: TGTGCCAGCAGCCCAGGGGGGAGCTCCTACAATGAGCAGTTCTTC. Amino acid sequence: CASSPGGSSYNEQFF.

The table lists this clone with a count of one. As DNA, the CDR3 is TGCGCCAGCAGTGAAAGACAGGGTATCGCCTCTGGGGCCAACGTCCTGACTTTC. Encoded protein: CASSERQGIASGANVLTF. V usage is TRBV10-2 and J usage is TRBJ2-6; 7 positions agree with TRBD1. CDR1 WSHSY and CDR2 SAAADI come from the germline V gene. CDR3 size: 18 residues. V dropped 3 bases and J dropped 0; count of bases not matched to a gene: 8.

The chain has TRBV27 and TRBJ1-1; D may be TRBD1 (5 bases). The germline gives CDR1 MNHEY, CDR2 SMNVEV (reference sequence). V dropped 1 base and J dropped 0 bases, with 9 bases sitting between them. The CDR3 runs 15 residues. The CDR3 region is CASSLYGGLNTEAFF. DNA for the CDR3: TGTGCCAGCAGTTTATATGGGGGTCTGAACACTGAAGCTTTCTTT.

The rearrangement uses TRBV6-1 and TRBJ2-5, with 9 positions matching TRBD2. The CDR3 sequence is 16 residues long. The germline CDR1 and CDR2 sequences are MNHNS and SASEGT. The V and J ends lost 2 bases and 0 bases, in that order; junction bases with no gene match: 4. The CDR3 reads CASSENLAGYQETQYF. The CDR3 region has the DNA TGTGCCAGCAGTGAAAACCTAGCGGGGTACCAAGAGACCCAGTACTTC.

The rearrangement joins TRBV30 to TRBJ1-5; D gene uncertain. Germline CDR1 GTSNPN, CDR2 SVGIG (reference sequence). The CDR3 loop spans 13 amino acids. The germline V and J ends were trimmed by 2 bases and 7 bases, with 12 bases remaining between them. DNA for the CDR3: TGTGCCTGGAGTCAAGGGCCGGGACAGCCCCAGCATTTT. Its protein is CAWSQGPGQPQHF.

The chain recombines TRBV7-2 with TRBJ1-1; 11 nucleotides match TRBD1. Trimming at V came to 5 bases and at J to 7 bases, leaving 9 bases not matched to a gene. Germline assignment: CDR1 SGHTA and CDR2 FQGNSA. The CDR3 spans 15 residues. The CDR3 protein is CASSPRTGGLLEAFF. The DNA for the CDR3 is TGTGCCAGCAGCCCGAGGACAGGGGGCCTACTTGAAGCTTTCTTT.

The CDR3 loop is CASSLRSGSYEQYF. CDR3 sequence (DNA): TGTGCCAGCAGCTTACGGAGCGGGTCCTACGAGCAGTACTTC. The chain is built from TRBV7-2 and TRBJ2-7; tentative D call: TRBD2 (6 bases). V was cut by 2 bases and J by 1 base, with 9 bases left in between. CDR1 and CDR2 (germline): SGHTA, FQGNSA. The CDR3 sequence is 14 residues long.

The genes are TRBV4-2 and TRBJ2-7; 9 nucleotides line up with TRBD2. The J segment lost 3 bases and the V segment lost 1 base, leaving 10 bases of the junction unmatched. Germline loops: CDR1 LGHNA, CDR2 YNFKEQ. This CDR3 spans 17 amino acids. The CDR3 DNA sequence: TGTGCCAGCAGCCAAGCGGCTCAGACTAGCGGCGGCTACGAGCAGTACTTC. As protein: CASSQAAQTSGGYEQYF.

The V gene is TRBV5-1, the J gene TRBJ1-2; 8 bases align to TRBD1. Trimming removed 3 bases from V and 7 bases from J; junction bases left unmatched: 17. CDR3 length equals 17 residues. The germline gives CDR1 SGHRS, CDR2 YFSETQ. The CDR3 spells CASSSLTGVRLIGGYTF. The CDR3 DNA reads as TGCGCCAGCAGCTCACTGACAGGGGTGAGACTAATTGGTGGCTACACCTTC.

The chain is built from TRBV5-4 and TRBJ2-3; 13 positions agree with TRBD2. After removal of 4 bases from V and 3 bases from J, the junction contained 8 bases not matched to a gene. Germline V gene lookup returns CDR1 SGHNT and CDR2 YYREEE (reference sequence). This CDR3 has 17 residues. CDR3 in DNA: TGTGCCAGCAGCCAGAGACTAGCGGGAGGACTTACAGATACGCAGTATTTT. Protein: CASSQRLAGGLTDTQYF.